Sequencing of this T cell receptor beta chain was carried out in a study of early T cells in non-severe SARS-CoV-2 infection. Each CDR3 protein is one row after TCRdb ran MiXCR on the 5' RACE reads. This sample has approximately 28,000 distinct CDR3 sequences; approximately 6.6% occur once, and the top ten carry around 34%. The CDR3 covers 16 residues. V dropped 6 bases and J dropped 5; count of bases not matched to a gene: 6. This clonotype was found many times. The clonotype originates from an adult who was a healthcare worker with PCR-confirmed SARS-CoV-2 infection or an uninfected control (not recorded which). Sequenced here: whole blood, sampled at baseline. The gene calls are TRBV12-3 or TRBV12-4 and TRBJ2-2; 13 bases agree with TRBD2. CDR3 in amino acids: CASSKGLAGATGELFF. The CDR3 DNA follows: TGTGCCAGCAGCAAAGGACTAGCGGGGGCTACCGGGGAGCTGTTTTTT.